These 15 T cell receptor beta chains originate from one sample sequenced in a study of blood T cell repertoires in COVID-19. The assay was immunoSEQ multiplex PCR, and TCRdb's table has in-frame clones only and misses some. Of about 240,000 clones listed, about 83% are singletons. The sample was peripheral blood. These receptors were taken from a man between 50 and 59 years old with acute or convalescent COVID-19.

This chain connects TRBV5-1 to TRBJ1-5; D not certain. Germline loops: CDR1 SGHRS, CDR2 YFSETQ. Deletions cut 2 bases from V and 4 bases from J, with 7 bases between. The CDR3 contains 13 residues. The CDR3 spells CASSFSGNQPQHF. The CDR3, as DNA: TGCGCCAGCAGCTTTTCGGGAAATCAGCCCCAGCATTTT.

The chain is built from TRBV6-2 or TRBV6-3 and TRBJ1-2; the D gene is possibly TRBD1 (5 bases). Germline loops: CDR1 MNHEY, CDR2 SVGEGT. The CDR3 runs to 14 residues. The ends were cut back, 4 bases at V and 4 bases at J, with 13 bases in the middle. CDR3 loop: CASSSPGEAYGYTF. The DNA for the CDR3 is TGTGCCAGCAGTTCCCCGGGGGAGGCCTATGGCTACACCTTC.

The rearrangement uses TRBV5-6 and TRBJ2-3; 8 nucleotides agree with TRBD2. There are 18 residues in the CDR3. The V segment lost 0 bases and the J segment 3 bases; nucleotides outside the gene matches: 12. Germline values: CDR1 SGHDT, CDR2 YYEEEE. The CDR3: CASSLGGSAGVGTDTQYF. CDR3 nucleotides: TGTGCCAGCAGCTTGGGGGGGTCAGCGGGAGTCGGGACAGATACGCAGTATTTT.

The chain links TRBV24-1 to TRBJ1-2, with 8 bases fitting TRBD1. Germline-derived CDR1 and CDR2 are KGHDR and SFDVKD. The CDR3 extends over 13 amino acids. V was clipped by 4 bases and J by 6 bases; unmatched bases: 3. The CDR3 sequence: CATSDGQGDGYTF. The CDR3 DNA reads as TGTGCCACCAGTGACGGACAGGGTGATGGCTACACCTTC.

The chain carries TRBV6-6 and TRBJ2-6, with D perhaps matching TRBD2 (6 bases). This CDR3 region has 17 residues. Germline CDR1 and CDR2: MNHNY and SVGAGI (reference sequence). The V and J ends lost 5 bases and 0 bases respectively, with 14 bases between them. This CDR3 reads CASSPRTGVSGANVLTF. In DNA, the CDR3 is TGTGCCAGCAGTCCACGAACGGGGGTCTCTGGGGCCAACGTCCTGACTTTC.

V is TRBV11-2 and J is TRBJ1-6, with unresolved D. V was pared by 4 bases and J by 0 bases, with 10 bases between. The CDR3 contains 16 residues. Germline-derived CDR1 and CDR2 are SGHAT and FQNNGV. The CDR3 protein is CASSSTDGSYNSPLHF. The CDR3 DNA follows: TGTGCCAGCAGCTCTACCGATGGCTCCTATAATTCACCCCTCCACTTT.

The J gene is TRBJ1-2, the V gene TRBV14; 8 bases map to TRBD1. In germline, CDR1 is SGHDN, CDR2 FVKESK. There are 15 residues in the CDR3. V was clipped by 1 base and J by 8 bases; unmatched bases: 9. This CDR3 reads CASSQVGTGFGGYTF. The CDR3 nucleotides are TGTGCCAGCAGCCAAGTAGGGACAGGCTTCGGGGGCTACACCTTC.

The V and J genes are TRBV5-4 and TRBJ1-4; D gene uncertain. V lost 5 bases to trimming and J lost 0 bases, with 14 bases between them. Germline CDR1 and CDR2: SGHNT and YYREEE (reference sequence). CDR3 size: 16 residues. The CDR3 DNA is TGTGCCAGCAGTTTACGGGTGGGAGCAACTAATGAAAAACTGTTTTTT. Translating it yields CASSLRVGATNEKLFF.

In nucleotides, the CDR3 is TGCGCCAGCAGCTTGGTTGTATGGCAGAACACCGGGGAGCTGTTTTTT. Residues: CASSLVVWQNTGELFF. This chain links TRBV5-1 with TRBJ2-2, with D hard to call. Germline CDR1 reads SGHRS; CDR2 reads YFSETQ. V dropped 0 bases and J dropped 1 base, with 10 bases sitting between them. CDR3 length equals 16 residues. Full variable domain (outside the CDR3, taken from reference TRBV5-1 and TRBJ2-2): KAGVTQTPRYLIKTRGQQVTLSCSPISGHRSVSWYQQTPGQGLQFLFEYFSETQRNKGNFPGRFSGRQFSNSRSEMNVSTLELGDSALYLCASSLVVWQNTGELFFGEGSRLTVL.

The chain carries TRBV27 and TRBJ2-2, with 9 nucleotides matching TRBD2. Germline-derived CDR1 and CDR2 are MNHEY and SMNVEV (reference sequence). V gave up 6 bases and J gave up 5 bases; unmatched junction bases: 10. The CDR3 consists of 16 residues. DNA for the CDR3: TGTGCCAGCAGGCGACTAGCGGTCTCCCCGACCGGGGAGCTGTTTTTT. Protein: CASRRLAVSPTGELFF.

The V call is TRBV13, the J call TRBJ1-1, with a weak D call TRBD1 (6 bases). CDR1 PRHDT and CDR2 FYEKMQ come from the germline V gene (reference sequence). V was cut by 0 bases and J by 6 bases, with 11 bases left in between. This CDR3 region has 14 residues. For the CDR3, the DNA is TGTGCCAGCAGCTTAGGGACAGGAATTTCTGAAGCTTTCTTT. As protein: CASSLGTGISEAFF. The full variable domain, rest sourced from reference TRBV13 and TRBJ1-1, is AAGVIQSPRHLIKEKRETATLKCYPIPRHDTVYWYQQGPGQDPQFLISFYEKMQSDKGSIPDRFSAQQFSDYHSELNMSSLELGDSALYFCASSLGTGISEAFFGQGTRLTVV.

The chain joins TRBV28 to TRBJ2-3; 8 nucleotides align to TRBD2. The CDR3 runs to 15 residues. The J segment lost 1 base and the V segment lost 6 bases, leaving 6 bases of the junction unmatched. In germline, CDR1 is MDHEN, CDR2 SYDVKM. Here the CDR3 reads CASRESGRGTDTQYF. The CDR3 region has the DNA TGTGCCAGCAGAGAAAGCGGGAGAGGCACAGATACGCAGTATTTT.

The CDR3 DNA reads TGTGCCAGCAGGTTCGTCGACGGAGAGATCCCCAATGAGCAGTTCTTC. This translates into CASRFVDGEIPNEQFF. J is TRBJ2-1 and V is TRBV5-6; D gene unclear. This CDR3 has 16 residues. The germline V gene has CDR1 SGHDT and CDR2 YYEEEE. V was trimmed by 5 bases and J by 6 bases, leaving 21 bases between them.

This rearrangement joins TRBV6-6 to TRBJ2-7; 7 bases agree with TRBD1. Trimming took 0 bases from V and 4 from J; bases not matched to a gene: 3. CDR1 MNHNY and CDR2 SVGAGI come from the germline V gene (reference sequence). The CDR3 spans 14 residues. CDR3 loop: CASSYSRQGYEQYF. CDR3 bases: TGTGCCAGCAGTTACTCGAGACAGGGATACGAGCAGTACTTC.

The chain links TRBV15 to TRBJ2-7; the match to TRBD1 covers 9 bases. Unmatched junction bases numbered 8, after V lost 1 base and J lost 4 bases. CDR1 is LNHNV and CDR2 is YYDKDF in the germline V gene (reference sequence). There are 16 residues in the CDR3. The CDR3 coding sequence is TGTGCCACCAGCAGAGCTGGGACAGGGTCGGGATACGAGCAGTACTTC. Protein: CATSRAGTGSGYEQYF. Based on the CDR3 plus reference TRBV15 and TRBJ2-7, the full variable domain is DAMVIQNPRYQVTQFGKPVTLSCSQTLNHNVMYWYQQKSSQAPKLLFHYYDKDFNNEADTPDNFQSRRPNTSFCFLDIRSPGLGDTAMYLCATSRAGTGSGYEQYFGPGTRLTVT.